The subject of this entry is one T cell receptor (beta chain). Its antigen is unknown. This record belongs to a study of identical twins. Notes on the study in general: The models gave estimates that fell short of the out-of-frame TCR alpha sharing seen in monozygotic twins. The same donors were not followed; conclusions instead depended on cross-sectional statistical analysis.

Per the germline V gene, CDR1 is DFQATT and CDR2 is SNEGSKA (reference sequence). This CDR3 comprises 12 residues. The germline V and J ends were trimmed by 0 bases and 0 bases, with 2 bases remaining between them. A universal primer site came from template switching; cDNA carried unique molecular identifiers. TCRdb independently ran MiXCR on the 5' RACE reads; one entry per CDR3 protein. The table records just under 650,000 distinct CDR3 sequences, less than 9% of them present only once. The sample was also linked to a second study, of yellow fever vaccine responses in identical twins. That paper adds: Reportedly, twins showed a vaccine T cell response that looked partly convergent and partly personalized.

Sequencing was performed on PBMCs. The genes are TRBV20-1 and TRBJ2-5; D uncertain. The sequence derives from a woman in her late teens or twenties in good health. CDR3 loop: CSARDYQETQYF. The CDR3 coding sequence is TGCAGTGCTAGAGATTACCAAGAGACCCAGTACTTC.